This note documents a single T cell receptor beta chain sequence. The data originate from a study of blood T cell repertoires in COVID-19. Generated by immunoSEQ multiplex PCR, the TCRdb table keeps only in-frame clones and is missing some. The table lists 350,000 or so clones, approximately 89% of them singletons. The clonotype originates from a woman aged 25 to 45 with COVID-19, enrolled during active disease. The sample consisted of peripheral blood.

In DNA, the CDR3 is TGCAGCACATGGGAGTCCACCGGGGAGCTGTTTTTT. It specifies CSTWESTGELFF. The chain joins TRBV29-1 to TRBJ2-2, with D tentatively TRBD2 (5 bases). Per germline, CDR1 SQVTM and CDR2 ANQGSEA. Trimming took 8 bases from V and 4 from J, leaving 11 bases between them. This CDR3 has 12 amino acids.